The source of this T cell receptor (beta chain) is a study of blood T cell repertoires in COVID-19. Whole-study context: T cells, B-cell-depleted T cells, or PBMCs supplied cDNA or gDNA.

CDR3 length equals 14 residues. Germline V gene data show CDR1 as LGHNA and CDR2 as YNFKEQ. Trimming pared 2 bases from V and 0 bases from J, leaving 5 bases between. Only in-frame clones appear in the TCRdb table, and some are missing; sequencing was by immunoSEQ multiplex PCR. Of 200,000 to 250,000 clones listed, about 88% are singletons. Sequencing was done on a sample of PBMCs or T cells enriched from blood (not recorded which). The chain links TRBV4-2 to TRBJ2-1; D is unclear. This clonotype was sampled from a woman between 25 and 40 years old who had recovered from COVID-19. CDR3: CASSQLLSYNEQFF. The CDR3, as DNA: TGTGCCAGCAGCCAATTACTCTCCTACAATGAGCAGTTCTTC.